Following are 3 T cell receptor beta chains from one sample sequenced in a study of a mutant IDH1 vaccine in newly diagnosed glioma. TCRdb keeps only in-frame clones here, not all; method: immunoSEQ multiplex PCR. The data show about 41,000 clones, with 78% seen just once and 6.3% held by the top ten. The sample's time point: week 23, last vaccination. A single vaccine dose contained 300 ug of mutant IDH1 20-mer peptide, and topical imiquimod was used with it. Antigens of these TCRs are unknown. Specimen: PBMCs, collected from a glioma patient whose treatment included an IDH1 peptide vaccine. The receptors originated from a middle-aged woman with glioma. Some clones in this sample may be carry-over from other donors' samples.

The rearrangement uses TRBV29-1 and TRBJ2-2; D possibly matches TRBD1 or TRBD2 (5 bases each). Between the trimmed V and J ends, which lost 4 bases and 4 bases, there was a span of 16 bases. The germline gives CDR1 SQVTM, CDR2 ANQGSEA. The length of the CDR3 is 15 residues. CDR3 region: CSVVGATTTTGELFF. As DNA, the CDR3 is TGCAGCGTTGTCGGGGCCACCACTACCACCGGGGAGCTGTTTTTT.

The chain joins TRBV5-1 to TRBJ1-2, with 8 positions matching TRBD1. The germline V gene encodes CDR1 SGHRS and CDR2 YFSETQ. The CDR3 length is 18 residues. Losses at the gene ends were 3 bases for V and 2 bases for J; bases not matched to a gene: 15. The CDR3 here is CASSSGDRGGLWNYGYTF. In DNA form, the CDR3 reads TGCGCCAGCAGCTCCGGTGACAGGGGAGGTTTATGGAACTATGGCTACACCTTC. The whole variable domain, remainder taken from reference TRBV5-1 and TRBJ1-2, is KAGVTQTPRYLIKTRGQQVTLSCSPISGHRSVSWYQQTPGQGLQFLFEYFSETQRNKGNFPGRFSGRQFSNSRSEMNVSTLELGDSALYLCASSSGDRGGLWNYGYTFGSGTRLTVV.

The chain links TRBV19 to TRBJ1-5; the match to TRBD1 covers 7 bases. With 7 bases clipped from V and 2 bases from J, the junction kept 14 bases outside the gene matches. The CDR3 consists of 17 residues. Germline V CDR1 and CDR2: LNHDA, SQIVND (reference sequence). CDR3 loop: CASTNLRQGTGNQPQHF. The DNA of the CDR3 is TGTGCCAGTACCAACCTCCGACAGGGTACTGGCAATCAGCCCCAGCATTTT.